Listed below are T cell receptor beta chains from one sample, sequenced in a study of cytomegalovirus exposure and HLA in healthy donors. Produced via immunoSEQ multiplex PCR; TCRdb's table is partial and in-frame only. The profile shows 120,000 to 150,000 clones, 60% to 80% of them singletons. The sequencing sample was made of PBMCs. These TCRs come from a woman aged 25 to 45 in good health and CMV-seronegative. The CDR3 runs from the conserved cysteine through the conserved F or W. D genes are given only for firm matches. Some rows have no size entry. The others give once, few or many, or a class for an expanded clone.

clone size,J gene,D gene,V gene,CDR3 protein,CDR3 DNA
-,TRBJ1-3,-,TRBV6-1,CASSATDTSGNTIYF,TGTGCCAGCAGCGCTACCGACACCTCTGGAAACACCATATATTTT
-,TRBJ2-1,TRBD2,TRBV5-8,CASGDWKTSGVPNEQFF,TGTGCCAGCGGGGACTGGAAAACTAGCGGGGTCCCCAATGAGCAGTTCTTC
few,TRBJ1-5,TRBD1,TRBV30,CAWGSQGGQPQHF,TGTGCCTGGGGGTCCCAGGGGGGCCAGCCCCAGCATTTT
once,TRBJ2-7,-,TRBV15,CATSREMGPAYEQYF,TGTGCCACCAGCAGAGAGATGGGCCCAGCCTACGAGCAGTACTTC
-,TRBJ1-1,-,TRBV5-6,CASSLGVGTEAFF,TGTGCCAGCAGCTTAGGGGTAGGGACTGAAGCTTTCTTT
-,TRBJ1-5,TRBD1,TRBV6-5,CASRGGEVNQPQHF,TGTGCCAGCAGAGGGGGCGAGGTCAATCAGCCCCAGCATTTT
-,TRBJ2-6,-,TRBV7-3,CASSPLGPRSSGANVLTF,TGTGCCAGCAGCCCCCTGGGGCCCCGAAGCTCTGGGGCCAACGTCCTGACTTTC
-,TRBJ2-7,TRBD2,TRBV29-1,CSVEKASGLSSYEQYF,TGCAGCGTTGAAAAAGCTAGCGGGTTAAGCTCCTACGAGCAGTACTTC
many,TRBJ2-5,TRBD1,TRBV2,CASGGRTGGQETQYF,TGTGCCAGCGGGGGGAGGACAGGGGGCCAAGAGACCCAGTACTTC
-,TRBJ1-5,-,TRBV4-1,CASSQVPGDGNQPQHF,TGCGCCAGCAGCCAAGTCCCAGGGGATGGCAATCAGCCCCAGCATTTT
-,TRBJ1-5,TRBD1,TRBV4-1,CASSQAGGEGNQPQHF,TGCGCCAGCAGCCAAGCAGGGGGCGAGGGCAATCAGCCCCAGCATTTT
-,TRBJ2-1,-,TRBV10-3,CAIDLDPGLDNEQFF,TGTGCCATCGACCTAGATCCGGGACTGGACAATGAGCAGTTCTTC
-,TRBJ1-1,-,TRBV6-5,CASSDLGGEVFF,TGTGCCAGCAGTGATTTAGGGGGTGAGGTTTTCTTT
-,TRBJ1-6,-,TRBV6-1,CASNPGYNSPLHF,TGTGCCAGCAATCCCGGGTATAATTCACCCCTCCACTTT
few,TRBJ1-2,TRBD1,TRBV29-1,CSVEGRGLDYGYTF,TGCAGCGTTGAAGGCAGGGGGCTCGACTATGGCTACACCTTC
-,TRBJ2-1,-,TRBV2,CASSPRRDEKFF,TGTGCCAGCAGCCCGCGGCGGGATGAGAAGTTCTTC
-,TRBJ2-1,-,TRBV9,CASSVNGGGAYNEQFF,TGTGCCAGCAGCGTAAACGGTGGGGGCGCCTACAATGAGCAGTTCTTC
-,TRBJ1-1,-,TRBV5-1,CASSLVRGHTEAFF,TGCGCCAGCAGCTTGGTTAGGGGTCACACTGAAGCTTTCTTT
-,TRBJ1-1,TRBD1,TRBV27,CASSLSGQGGFGAFF,TGTGCCAGCAGTTTAAGTGGACAGGGGGGGTTTGGAGCTTTCTTT
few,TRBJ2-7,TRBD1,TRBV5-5,CASSLPPPGQGWSSYEQYF,TGTGCCAGCAGCTTGCCGCCTCCGGGACAGGGTTGGAGCTCCTACGAGCAGTACTTC
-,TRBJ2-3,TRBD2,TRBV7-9,CASSLLAGGGTDTQYF,TGTGCCAGCAGTCTACTAGCGGGGGGAGGGACAGATACGCAGTATTTT
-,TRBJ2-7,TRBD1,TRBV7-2,CASSSGVGTGTYEQYF,TGTGCCAGCAGCTCCGGGGTCGGGACAGGGACCTACGAGCAGTACTTC
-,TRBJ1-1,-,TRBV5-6,CASSSTYRARTEAFF,TGTGCCAGCAGCTCCACCTACAGGGCTAGGACTGAAGCTTTCTTT
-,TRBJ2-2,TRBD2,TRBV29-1,CSVVGSGGAVTGELFF,TGCAGCGTTGTTGGTAGCGGGGGGGCAGTCACCGGGGAGCTGTTTTTT
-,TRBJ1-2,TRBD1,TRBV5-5,CASSSRQGAGYGYTF,TGTGCCAGCAGCTCGAGACAGGGGGCCGGCTATGGCTACACCTTC
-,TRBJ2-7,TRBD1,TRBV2,CASSRSPGQGEDEQYF,TGTGCCAGCAGTAGATCTCCGGGACAGGGGGAGGACGAGCAGTACTTC
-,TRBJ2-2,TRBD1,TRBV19,CASSITGTGGIGELFF,TGTGCCAGTAGTATTACCGGGACAGGGGGCATCGGGGAGCTGTTTTTT
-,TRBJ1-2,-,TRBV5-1,CASSIDSNYGYTF,TGCGCCAGCAGCATAGACAGCAACTATGGCTACACCTTC
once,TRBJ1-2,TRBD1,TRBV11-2,CASSLRGRGTGGLGDGYTF,TGTGCCAGCAGCCTTAGAGGACGTGGGACAGGGGGACTCGGTGACGGCTACACCTTC
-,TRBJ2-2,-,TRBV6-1,CASSSGTSNTGELFF,TGTGCCAGCAGTTCCGGGACTTCGAACACCGGGGAGCTGTTTTTT
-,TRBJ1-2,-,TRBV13,CASSLSSGAYDYGYTF,TGTGCCAGCAGCTTATCTTCAGGGGCCTATGACTATGGCTACACCTTC
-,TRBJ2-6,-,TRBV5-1,CASRGGTGPGANVLTF,TGCGCCAGCCGAGGGGGAACAGGTCCTGGGGCCAACGTCCTGACTTTC
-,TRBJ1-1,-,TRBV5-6,CASSLALRNTEAFF,TGTGCCAGCAGCTTGGCTCTTAGGAACACTGAAGCTTTCTTT
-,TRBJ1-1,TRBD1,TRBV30,CAWSQRQGSTEAFF,TGTGCCTGGAGCCAACGACAGGGGTCCACTGAAGCTTTCTTT
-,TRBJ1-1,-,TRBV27,CASGRWGEGEAFF,TGTGCCAGCGGACGTTGGGGGGAGGGTGAAGCTTTCTTT
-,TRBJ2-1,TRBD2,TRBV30,CAWSPYTSGVTPFF,TGTGCCTGGAGTCCATACACTAGCGGGGTAACCCCGTTCTTC
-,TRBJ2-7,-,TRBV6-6,CASKPVRDTRTYEQYF,TGTGCCAGTAAGCCAGTCCGGGACACCAGAACCTACGAGCAGTACTTC
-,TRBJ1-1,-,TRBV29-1,CSVGPEAFF,TGCAGCGTTGGGCCCGAAGCTTTCTTT
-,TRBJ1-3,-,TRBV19,CASSPSPSSGNTIYF,TGTGCCAGTAGTCCCTCGCCCAGCTCTGGAAACACCATATATTTT
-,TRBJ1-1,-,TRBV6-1,CASSEVDSGSTEAFF,TGTGCCAGCAGTGAAGTGGATTCGGGGTCGACTGAAGCTTTCTTT
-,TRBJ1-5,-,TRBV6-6,CASRAFDQPQHF,TGTGCCAGCCGAGCTTTCGATCAGCCCCAGCATTTT
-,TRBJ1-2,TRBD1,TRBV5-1,CASSPGQGGDRYTF,TGCGCCAGCAGCCCGGGACAGGGAGGGGATCGCTACACCTTC
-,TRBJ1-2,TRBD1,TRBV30,CAWSGKGAGHFNYGYTF,TGTGCCTGGAGTGGGAAGGGGGCAGGCCACTTTAACTATGGCTACACCTTC
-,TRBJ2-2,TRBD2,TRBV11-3,CASRPTSGGAGELFF,TGTGCCAGCAGACCAACTAGCGGGGGGGCCGGGGAGCTGTTTTTT
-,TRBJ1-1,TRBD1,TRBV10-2,CASKQGTEAFF,TGCGCCAGCAAACAGGGGACTGAAGCTTTCTTT
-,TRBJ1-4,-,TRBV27,CASSLTGPTNEKLFF,TGTGCCAGCAGTTTAACAGGACCAACTAATGAAAAACTGTTTTTT
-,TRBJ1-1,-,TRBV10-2,CASRRGVTEAFF,TGCGCCAGCAGGAGAGGAGTCACTGAAGCTTTCTTT
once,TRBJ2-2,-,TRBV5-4,CASSLWANTGELFF,TGTGCCAGCAGCTTGTGGGCCAACACCGGGGAGCTGTTTTTT
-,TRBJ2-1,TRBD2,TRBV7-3,CASSFGAGEQFF,TGTGCCAGCAGCTTTGGAGCGGGAGAGCAGTTCTTC
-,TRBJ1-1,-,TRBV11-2,CASSLELYTEAFF,TGTGCCAGCAGCTTAGAACTGTACACTGAAGCTTTCTTT
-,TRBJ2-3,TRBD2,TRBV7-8,CASSPKRGVVDTQYF,TGTGCCAGCAGCCCAAAGCGGGGTGTTGTTGATACGCAGTATTTT
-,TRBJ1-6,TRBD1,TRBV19,CASSVPGTESLTSLHF,TGTGCCAGTAGTGTCCCCGGGACAGAAAGCCTCACGTCCCTCCACTTT
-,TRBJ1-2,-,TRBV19,CASSPTLPYGYTF,TGTGCCAGTTCCCCCACTCTACCCTATGGCTACACCTTC
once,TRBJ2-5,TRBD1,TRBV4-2,CASSPGQGVEETQYF,TGTGCCAGCAGCCCAGGACAGGGGGTCGAAGAGACCCAGTACTTC